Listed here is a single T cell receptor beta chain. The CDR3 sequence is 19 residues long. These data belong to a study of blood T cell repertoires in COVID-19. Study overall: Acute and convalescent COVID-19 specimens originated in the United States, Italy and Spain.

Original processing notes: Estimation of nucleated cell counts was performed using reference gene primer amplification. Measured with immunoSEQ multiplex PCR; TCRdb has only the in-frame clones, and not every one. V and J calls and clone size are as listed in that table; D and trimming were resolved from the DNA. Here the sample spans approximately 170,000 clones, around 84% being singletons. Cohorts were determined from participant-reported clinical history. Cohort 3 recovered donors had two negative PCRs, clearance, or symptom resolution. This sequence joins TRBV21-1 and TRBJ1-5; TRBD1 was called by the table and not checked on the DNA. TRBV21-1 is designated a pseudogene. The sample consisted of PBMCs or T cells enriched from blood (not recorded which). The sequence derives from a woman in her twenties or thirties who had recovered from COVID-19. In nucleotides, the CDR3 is TGTGCCAGCAGCAGGGGACAGGGGCCGCGGGTAATGAGCAATCAGCCCCAGCATTTT. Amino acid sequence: CASSRGQGPRVMSNQPQHF.